The text below deals with one TCR beta chain. What this receptor recognizes is not known. Base qualities are not recorded, but no much larger clone differs from it by a single base. TCR CDR3 regions were amplified from genomic DNA by multiplex PCR using the deep immunoSEQ assay. Extracted genomic DNA from each cell subset was spread evenly across all wells of several immunoSEQ 96-well plates, with each plate serving as a replicate. For sorted subsets, each replicate PCR was loaded with 200 ng genomic DNA, equivalent to about 30,000 T cell genomes. Purified libraries were measured with a Qubit 3.0 fluorometer, size-checked on a Bioanalyzer 2100, and measured again with the KAPA Library Quantification kit. Every immunoSEQ 96-well plate was sequenced on a separate single-read 150-cycle Illumina NextSeq 550 flow cell. Under the source paper's analysis protocol: Because the immunoSEQ output included only junctional sequences and no quality scores, the filtering could not be the same as the filtering used for full-length reads. To assign V/J genes and CDR3, sequences were annotated against IMGT germline references using PyIR, a Python wrapper for IgBLAST v1.9. Reads were filtered out if the reads had weak V/J assignments (E-value above 1e-6), no CDR3, stop codons, out-of-frame junctions, or ambiguous translated residues. A V3J clonotype was defined by an identical inferred V gene, J gene, and CDR3 amino acid sequence. To compute the percentage overlap between repertoires, the number of shared unique clonotypes was divided by the size of the smaller repertoire. Three approaches were used to assess repertoire richness: RTK rarefaction, the Chao1 estimator, and Recon v2.1 estimates of unobserved clonotypes. Generation probabilities for all TCRbeta clonotypes obtained by the gDNA method from four donors were computed using OLGA. The clones in this table, taken by TCRdb from immuneACCESS, are in-frame only. Not every clone is retained; where verified, under half of the shortfall comes from an unresolved V gene, and the cause of the rest is unknown. V and J calls and clone size follow that table, whereas D and trimming were derived from the DNA. The sample table holds some 2,500,000 clones, of which 93% were seen once. Approximately 0.37% of the sample is in the top ten clones.

The donors were healthy, HIV-negative adults with no recently reported acute infections or vaccinations. Only Caucasian adults living in Nashville, Tennessee, USA were represented among the donors. CD4+ T cells were enriched through magnetic negative selection, after which naive cells were positively selected on CD45RA and the remaining negative fraction served as the memory subset. Blood was collected by leukapheresis, and PBMCs were isolated by Ficoll-Histopaque density gradient centrifugation and then cryopreserved in liquid nitrogen vapor phase. Analytical flow cytometry was used to check the purity and quantity of each magnetically sorted T cell population. Genomic DNA was isolated from each sorted fraction and quantified by UV absorbance on a Nanodrop 2000c. The data stem from a study of shared clonotypes between healthy human individuals (dated by TCRdb to the early 2020s). At the level of the whole study: The cohort included a few men and a couple of women between 18 and 49 years of age. Between about 0.9 and 8.9 billion PBMCs per donor were obtained by leukapheresis. Libraries were prepared and TCR repertoires were sequenced by different laboratories using diverse techniques, in order to increase sequencing depth and limit assay-specific biases. Blood TCR repertoires of four to six healthy adults were deeply sequenced to estimate repertoire size and the extent of clonotype sharing between individuals. Per donor, three plates each were used for CD4 naive and CD4 memory, two for CD8 naive, and one for CD8 memory.

V loses 0 bases, J loses 7 bases, and the germline ends lie 9 bases apart. Including cysteine and phenylalanine, the CDR3 has 14 amino acids. Only CDR3 DNA is held: 42 bases, read in frame from base 1. CDR1 and CDR2, per the germline V gene, are SGHTA and FQGNSA. Findings and caveats that apply to the study as a whole: Pairwise subsampling led to the expectation that sequencing depth would affect the degree of clonotype sharing among donors. Incomplete sequencing was indicated by rarefaction of sorted-subset datasets, despite the large sequencing depth. Sharing across a few donors was observed for approximately 4.6% of naive CD4, about 3.2% of naive CD8, over 2% of memory CD4, and about 0.4% of memory CD8 clonotypes. Naive subsets generally had larger estimated clonotype richness than memory subsets did. Sampling was restricted to blood, and TCR repertoires in tissue are likely to differ from TCR repertoires in blood. Because the study included a small number of donors, the genetic and exposure-history diversity represented was limited. Higher generation probabilities were observed for clonotypes shared by all four sorted-subset donors than for non-shared clonotypes.

Sequences were obtained from naive CD4+ T cells from PBMCs. The cell subset or site label corresponds to: CD45RA+ positively selected. This TCR was sampled from a man between 18 and 35 years old in good health. Some clones in this sample may be carry-over from other donors' samples. The chain is encoded by TRBV7-2 joined to TRBJ2-2; no D gene can be assigned with confidence. The nucleotide sequence is given as TGTGCCAGCAGCTTAGCGCTTCTTAGCGGGGAGCTGTTTTTT. Its translation reads: CASSLALLSGELFF.